The entry that follows covers one TCR beta chain sequence. What it binds is not known. This record belongs to a study of long-term antiretroviral therapy in people with HIV. V dropped 6 bases and J dropped 1 base, with 13 bases sitting between them. Per germline, CDR1 ENHRY and CDR2 SYGVKD. The CDR3 has 14 residues. Sequencing relied on immunoSEQ assay v3.0, run at survey level. Measured with immunoSEQ multiplex PCR; TCRdb has only the in-frame clones, and not every one. The sample yields around 9,700 clones, 81% seen once. General study points: Upon ART, diversity increased but remained lower than transplant donor controls. Before ART, certain clones expanded, and these dominated the repertoire at all time points. HIV repertoires showed narrower CDR3 length ranges than controls.

Each HIV-infected participant was given treatment in the United States. This sequence joins TRBV10-3 and TRBJ2-7; tentative D call: TRBD1 (5 bases). This material consisted of unsorted PBMCs, taken 1.8 years after starting antiretroviral therapy. This TCR was recovered from a man between 40 and 49 years old with HIV. The CDR3 loop reads CAISQDTASYEQYF. CDR3 coding DNA: TGTGCCATCAGCCAGGACACCGCGTCCTACGAGCAGTACTTC.